Listed below are T cell receptor beta chains from one sample, sequenced in a study of shared clonotypes between healthy human individuals. The table came from immunoSEQ multiplex PCR; TCRdb's copy has only in-frame clones and leaves some out. The table includes over a million clones, 70% to 80% detected once. The sample taken for sequencing was memory CD4+ T cells from PBMCs. All receptors come from a man younger than 35 in good health. Some clones in this sample may be carry-over from other donors' samples. CDR3s include the opening cysteine and the closing phenylalanine or tryptophan. The order of the fields is J gene, clone size, D gene, V gene, CDR3 protein, CDR3 DNA. A D gene is named only where the DNA matches it firmly. The size of a clone is reported for some rows only, either as once, few or many, or as a class for expanded clones.

j_call: TRBJ1-1
clone_size: .
d_call: .
v_call: TRBV20-1
cdr3_aa: CSARPTGEAFF
cdr3_nt: TGCAGTGCTAGACCGACAGGCGAAGCTTTCTTT

j_call: TRBJ2-7
clone_size: few
d_call: .
v_call: TRBV6-5
cdr3_aa: CASRGRAYEQYF
cdr3_nt: TGTGCCAGCAGGGGTAGGGCCTACGAGCAGTACTTC

j_call: TRBJ2-3
clone_size: .
d_call: TRBD1
v_call: TRBV28
cdr3_aa: CASSSYSGGTQYF
cdr3_nt: TGTGCCAGCAGTTCGTACTCAGGGGGTACGCAGTATTTT

j_call: TRBJ2-5
clone_size: .
d_call: TRBD1
v_call: TRBV5-1
cdr3_aa: CASSTGTVGQETQYF
cdr3_nt: TGCGCCAGCAGCACCGGGACAGTCGGCCAAGAGACCCAGTACTTC

j_call: TRBJ1-2
clone_size: .
d_call: TRBD1
v_call: TRBV7-6
cdr3_aa: CASSLGSGGGSVYGYTF
cdr3_nt: TGTGCCAGCAGCTTAGGATCGGGAGGGGGCTCGGTCTATGGCTACACCTTC

j_call: TRBJ2-2
clone_size: .
d_call: .
v_call: TRBV6-6
cdr3_aa: CASSKDPPGNTGELFF
cdr3_nt: TGTGCCAGCAGTAAGGACCCCCCCGGAAACACCGGGGAGCTGTTTTTT

j_call: TRBJ2-5
clone_size: .
d_call: TRBD1
v_call: TRBV7-8
cdr3_aa: CASSLRDRAIETQYF
cdr3_nt: TGTGCCAGCAGCTTAAGGGACAGGGCGATAGAGACCCAGTACTTC

j_call: TRBJ2-3
clone_size: .
d_call: .
v_call: TRBV5-1
cdr3_aa: CASSSFADTQYF
cdr3_nt: TGCGCCAGCAGCTCCTTCGCAGATACGCAGTATTTT

j_call: TRBJ2-3
clone_size: .
d_call: .
v_call: TRBV11-2
cdr3_aa: CASKSGVTDTQYF
cdr3_nt: TGTGCCAGCAAATCAGGGGTAACAGATACGCAGTATTTT

j_call: TRBJ2-7
clone_size: .
d_call: .
v_call: TRBV6-6
cdr3_aa: CASSYSTGYEQYF
cdr3_nt: TGTGCCAGCAGTTACTCGACAGGTTACGAGCAGTACTTC

j_call: TRBJ2-1
clone_size: .
d_call: TRBD2
v_call: TRBV30
cdr3_aa: CAWSSLAGGGYNEQFF
cdr3_nt: TGTGCCTGGAGTTCACTAGCGGGAGGAGGTTACAATGAGCAGTTCTTC

j_call: TRBJ2-7
clone_size: .
d_call: TRBD1
v_call: TRBV28
cdr3_aa: CASTPRGLSYEQYF
cdr3_nt: TGTGCCAGCACCCCCAGGGGGTTATCCTACGAGCAGTACTTC

j_call: TRBJ2-7
clone_size: .
d_call: .
v_call: TRBV5-4
cdr3_aa: CASSLFPGSYEQYF
cdr3_nt: TGCGCCAGCAGCTTGTTTCCGGGCTCCTACGAGCAGTACTTC

j_call: TRBJ2-6
clone_size: .
d_call: TRBD1
v_call: TRBV5-1
cdr3_aa: CASSLTGGNSGANVLTF
cdr3_nt: TGCGCCAGCAGCTTGACAGGGGGAAACTCTGGGGCCAACGTCCTGACTTTC

j_call: TRBJ1-3
clone_size: .
d_call: .
v_call: TRBV11-2
cdr3_aa: CASSFSSGNTIYF
cdr3_nt: TGTGCCAGCAGCTTCAGCTCTGGAAACACCATATATTTT

j_call: TRBJ1-1
clone_size: few
d_call: .
v_call: TRBV7-9
cdr3_aa: CASSLRLEAFF
cdr3_nt: TGTGCCAGCAGCCTCCGATTAGAAGCTTTCTTT

j_call: TRBJ2-5
clone_size: once
d_call: TRBD1
v_call: TRBV14
cdr3_aa: CASSQERGQRHGKTQYF
cdr3_nt: TGTGCCAGCAGCCAAGAAAGGGGGCAGCGCCATGGAAAGACCCAGTACTTC